The clone carrying this TCR beta chain was recorded at least ten times. This specimen comes from a study of CD8 T cells in ankylosing spondylitis. The V and J ends lost 0 bases and 2 bases respectively, with 10 bases between them. CDR3 length: 15 amino acids. Germline V gene sequence: CDR1 SGDLS, CDR2 YYNGEE. One entry per CDR3 protein, called by TCRdb with MiXCR from the 5' RACE reads. Of a few hundred thousand distinct CDR3 sequences listed, around 10% were seen once; the top ten hold roughly 6.8%. Specimen: blood, either unsorted or a sorted T cell fraction (not recorded which). The V call is TRBV9, the J call TRBJ2-3; possibly TRBD1 or TRBD2 for D (5 bases each). The sequence was collected from a male donor with ankylosing spondylitis or in good health (not recorded which). CDR3 region: CASSVDGTVTDTQYF. The CDR3 nucleotides read TGTGCCAGCAGCGTAGACGGGACGGTCACAGATACGCAGTATTTT. Variable domain in full (rest from reference TRBV9 and TRBJ2-3): DSGVTQTPKHLITATGQRVTLRCSPRSGDLSVYWYQQSLDQGLQFLIQYYNGEERAKGNILERFSAQQFPDLHSELNLSSLELGDSALYFCASSVDGTVTDTQYFGPGTRLTVL.